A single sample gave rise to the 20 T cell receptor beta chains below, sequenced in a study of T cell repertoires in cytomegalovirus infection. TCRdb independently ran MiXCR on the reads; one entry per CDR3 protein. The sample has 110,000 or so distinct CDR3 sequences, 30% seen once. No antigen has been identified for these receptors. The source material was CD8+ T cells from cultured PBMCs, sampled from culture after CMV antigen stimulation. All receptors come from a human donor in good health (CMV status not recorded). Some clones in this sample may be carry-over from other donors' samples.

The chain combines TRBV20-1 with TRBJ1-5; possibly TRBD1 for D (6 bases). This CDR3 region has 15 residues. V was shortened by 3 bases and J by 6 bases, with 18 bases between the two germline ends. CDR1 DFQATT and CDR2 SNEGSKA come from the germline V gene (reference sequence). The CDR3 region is CSARQGSTQGQPQHF. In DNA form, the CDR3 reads TGCAGTGCTAGGCAGGGGTCCACTCAGGGTCAGCCCCAGCATTTT.

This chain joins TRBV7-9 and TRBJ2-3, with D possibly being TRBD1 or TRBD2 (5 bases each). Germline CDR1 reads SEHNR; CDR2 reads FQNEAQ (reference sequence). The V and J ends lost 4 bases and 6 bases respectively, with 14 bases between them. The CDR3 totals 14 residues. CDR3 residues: CASSSTGRWDTQYF. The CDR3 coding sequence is TGTGCCAGCAGCTCAACGGGACGGTGGGATACGCAGTATTTT.

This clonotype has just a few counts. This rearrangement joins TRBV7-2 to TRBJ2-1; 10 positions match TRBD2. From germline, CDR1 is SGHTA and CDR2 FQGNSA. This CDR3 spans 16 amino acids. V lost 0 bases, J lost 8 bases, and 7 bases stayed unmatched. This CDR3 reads CASSLAVSGGRDEQFF. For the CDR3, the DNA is TGTGCCAGCAGCTTAGCGGTTAGCGGGGGGCGGGATGAGCAGTTCTTC.

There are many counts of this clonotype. CDR3 sequence reads: CASSLDRGVYGNQPQHF. The CDR3 nucleotides read TGTGCCAGCAGCTTAGACAGGGGGGTATATGGCAATCAGCCCCAGCATTTT. V is TRBV7-2 and J is TRBJ1-5; 8 bases agree with TRBD1. The CDR3 has 17 residues. V lost 1 base and J lost 2; bases outside the gene matches: 7. Germline V gene data show CDR1 as SGHTA and CDR2 as FQGNSA. Full variable domain (rest looked up from reference TRBV7-2 and TRBJ1-5): GAGVSQSPSNKVTEKGKDVELRCDPISGHTALYWYRQSLGQGLEFLIYFQGNSAPDKSGLPSDRFSAERTGGSVSTLTIQRTQQEDSAVYLCASSLDRGVYGNQPQHFGDGTRLSIL.

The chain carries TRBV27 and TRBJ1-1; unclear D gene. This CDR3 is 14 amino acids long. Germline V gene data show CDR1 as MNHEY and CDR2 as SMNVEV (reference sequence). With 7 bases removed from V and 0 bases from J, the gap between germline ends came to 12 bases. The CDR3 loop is CASTRGGLNTEAFF. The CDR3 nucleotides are TGTGCCAGCACCCGGGGAGGGTTGAACACTGAAGCTTTCTTT.

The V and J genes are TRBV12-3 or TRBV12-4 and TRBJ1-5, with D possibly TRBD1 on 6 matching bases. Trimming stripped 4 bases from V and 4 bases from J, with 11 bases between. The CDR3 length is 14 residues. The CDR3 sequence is CASSSPGANQPQHF. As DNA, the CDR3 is TGTGCCAGCAGTTCGCCAGGGGCGAATCAGCCCCAGCATTTT.

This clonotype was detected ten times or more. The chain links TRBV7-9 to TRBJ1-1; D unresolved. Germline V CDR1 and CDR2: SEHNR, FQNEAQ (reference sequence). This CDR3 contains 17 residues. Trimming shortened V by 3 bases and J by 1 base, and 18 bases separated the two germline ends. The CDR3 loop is CASSLPKITSWNTEAFF. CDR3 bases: TGTGCCAGCAGCTTGCCCAAAATCACGTCGTGGAACACTGAAGCTTTCTTT. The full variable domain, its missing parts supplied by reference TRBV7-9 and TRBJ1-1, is DTGVSQNPRHKITKRGQNVTFRCDPISEHNRLYWYRQTLGQGPEFLTYFQNEAQLEKSRLLSDRFSAERPKGSFSTLEIQRTEQGDSAMYLCASSLPKITSWNTEAFFGQGTRLTVV.

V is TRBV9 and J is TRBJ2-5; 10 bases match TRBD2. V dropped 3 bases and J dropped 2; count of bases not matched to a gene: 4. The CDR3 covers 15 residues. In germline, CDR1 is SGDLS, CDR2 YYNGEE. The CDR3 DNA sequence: TGTGCCAGCAGCGAGAGACTAGCGGGTCAAGAGACCCAGTACTTC. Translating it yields CASSERLAGQETQYF. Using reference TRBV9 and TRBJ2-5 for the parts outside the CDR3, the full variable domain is DSGVTQTPKHLITATGQRVTLRCSPRSGDLSVYWYQQSLDQGLQFLIQYYNGEERAKGNILERFSAQQFPDLHSELNLSSLELGDSALYFCASSERLAGQETQYFGPGTRLLVL.

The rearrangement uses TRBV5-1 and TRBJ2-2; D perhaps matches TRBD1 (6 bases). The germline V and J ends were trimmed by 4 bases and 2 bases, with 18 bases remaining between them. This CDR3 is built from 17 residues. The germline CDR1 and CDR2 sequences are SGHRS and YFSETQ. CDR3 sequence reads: CASSRDTLSRNTGELFF. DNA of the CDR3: TGCGCCAGCAGCCGGGACACCTTATCCCGTAACACCGGGGAGCTGTTTTTT.

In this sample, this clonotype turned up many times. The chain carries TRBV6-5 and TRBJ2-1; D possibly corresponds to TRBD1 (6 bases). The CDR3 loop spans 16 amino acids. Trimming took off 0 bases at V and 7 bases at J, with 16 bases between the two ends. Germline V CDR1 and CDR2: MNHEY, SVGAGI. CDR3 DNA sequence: TGTGCCAGCAGTTACTCGACCGGACAGTTTTGGAATGAGCAGTTCTTC. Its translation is CASSYSTGQFWNEQFF.

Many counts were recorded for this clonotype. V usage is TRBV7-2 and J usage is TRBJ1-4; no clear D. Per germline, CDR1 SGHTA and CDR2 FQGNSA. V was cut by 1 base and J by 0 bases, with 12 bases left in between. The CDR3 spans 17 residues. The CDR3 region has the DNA TGTGCCAGCAGCTTAGACCCCGTGGGGTCAACTAATGAAAAACTGTTTTTT. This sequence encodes CASSLDPVGSTNEKLFF.

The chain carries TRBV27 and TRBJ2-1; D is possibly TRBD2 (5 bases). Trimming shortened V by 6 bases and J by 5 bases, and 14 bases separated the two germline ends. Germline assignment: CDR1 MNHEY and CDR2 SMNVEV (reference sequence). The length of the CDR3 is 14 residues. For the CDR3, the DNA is TGTGCCAGCAGCCCCTTGGCCGGGGACAATGAGCAGTTCTTC. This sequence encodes CASSPLAGDNEQFF.

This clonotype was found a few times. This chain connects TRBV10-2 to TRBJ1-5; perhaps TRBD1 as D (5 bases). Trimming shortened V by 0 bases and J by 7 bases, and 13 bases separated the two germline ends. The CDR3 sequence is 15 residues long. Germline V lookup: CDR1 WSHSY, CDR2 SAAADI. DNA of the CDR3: TGCGCCAGCAGTGAGTCGGTGTCAGGGCTCCAGCCCCAGCATTTT. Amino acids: CASSESVSGLQPQHF.

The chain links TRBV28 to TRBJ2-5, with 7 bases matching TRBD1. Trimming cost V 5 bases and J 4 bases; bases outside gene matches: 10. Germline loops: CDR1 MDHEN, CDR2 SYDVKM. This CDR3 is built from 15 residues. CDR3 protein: CASSGTANIVETQYF. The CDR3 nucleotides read TGTGCCAGCAGTGGGACAGCAAATATTGTAGAGACCCAGTACTTC.

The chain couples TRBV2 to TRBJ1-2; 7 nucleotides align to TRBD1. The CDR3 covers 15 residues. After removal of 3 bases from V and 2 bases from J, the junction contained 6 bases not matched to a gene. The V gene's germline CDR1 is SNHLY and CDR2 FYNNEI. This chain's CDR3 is CASSEGTDPNYGYTF. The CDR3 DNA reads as TGTGCCAGCAGTGAGGGGACAGACCCGAACTATGGCTACACCTTC.

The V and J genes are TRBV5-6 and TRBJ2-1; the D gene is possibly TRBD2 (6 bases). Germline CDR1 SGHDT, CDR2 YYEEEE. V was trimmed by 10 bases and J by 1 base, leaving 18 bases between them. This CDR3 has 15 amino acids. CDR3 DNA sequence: TGTGCCGGGGGGAATGGATTATCATCCTACAATGAGCAGTTCTTC. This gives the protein CAGGNGLSSYNEQFF.

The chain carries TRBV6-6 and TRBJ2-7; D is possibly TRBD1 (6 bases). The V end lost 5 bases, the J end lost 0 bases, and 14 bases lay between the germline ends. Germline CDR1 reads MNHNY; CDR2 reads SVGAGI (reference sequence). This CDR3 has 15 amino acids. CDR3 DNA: TGTGCCAGCAGTCCGGACAGCGTGAGCTCCTACGAGCAGTACTTC. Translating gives CASSPDSVSSYEQYF.

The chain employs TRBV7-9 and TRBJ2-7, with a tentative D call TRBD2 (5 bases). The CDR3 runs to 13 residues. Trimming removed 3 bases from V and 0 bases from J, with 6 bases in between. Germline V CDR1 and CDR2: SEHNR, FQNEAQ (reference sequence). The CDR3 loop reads CASSFGLSYEQYF. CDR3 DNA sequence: TGTGCCAGCAGCTTTGGACTCTCCTACGAGCAGTACTTC.

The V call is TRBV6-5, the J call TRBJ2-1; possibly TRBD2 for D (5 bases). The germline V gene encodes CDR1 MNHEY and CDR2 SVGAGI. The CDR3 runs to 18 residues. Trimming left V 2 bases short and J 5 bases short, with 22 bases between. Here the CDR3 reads CASSYTVYEAQLDNEQFF. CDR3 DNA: TGTGCCAGCAGTTACACTGTCTATGAGGCCCAACTAGACAATGAGCAGTTCTTC.

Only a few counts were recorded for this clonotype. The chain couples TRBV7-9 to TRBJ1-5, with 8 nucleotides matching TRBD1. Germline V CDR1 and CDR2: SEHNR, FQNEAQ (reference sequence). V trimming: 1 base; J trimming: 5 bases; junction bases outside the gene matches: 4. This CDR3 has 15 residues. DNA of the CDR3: TGTGCCAGCAGCTTAGTTGGACAGGGTCATCAGCCCCAGCATTTT. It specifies CASSLVGQGHQPQHF.